The present entry profiles one T cell receptor (beta chain) with its context. Its recognized antigen is unknown. Base qualities are not provided; no much larger clone lies one nucleotide away. The sample belongs to a study of regulatory T cells in long-lasting Graves disease listed by TCRdb under 2021. In the study overall: Persistent Graves' disease was defined as persistently positive TSH receptor autoantibodies together with antithyroid drug treatment for over 5 years. Patients with persistent Graves' disease were compared with patients with newly diagnosed Graves' disease using TCR sequencing and RNA sequencing of peripheral blood. Antithyroid drugs had been taken for approximately 9.7 years on average by persistent Graves' disease patients in the clinical cohort. The study took place in China and was registered as a clinical trial. A total of roughly 35 samples were covered by TCR sequencing, comprising 13 persistent and around 20 newly diagnosed Graves' disease patients.

Study-wide findings and limitations: Peripheral blood alone was examined, since thyroid tissue, which constituted the primary lesion, could not be accessed. Persistent patients shared more public clonotypes among themselves (around 3,000) than newly diagnosed patients did (roughly 910). Lower TCR Shannon entropy and fewer highly expanded clones were observed in persistent Graves' disease patients than in newly diagnosed patients, which suggested clonal expansion. As a limitation, the authors acknowledged that the small sample size may reduce accuracy. Sequencing and analysis were restricted to the TCR beta chain.

The library relied on multiplex PCR. Sequenced on an Illumina HiSeq 4000. iRepertoire HTBI primers and Arm-PCR amplification of CDR3 regions were used to construct TCR beta libraries. Gel purification was performed on PCR products prior to sequencing. As for the original processing: Gene usage analysis of CDR3 amino acid clonotypes used the roughly 60 TRBV and 12 to 15 TRBJ segments found across samples. Filtered high-quality paired reads were merged into contigs using COPE and FqMerger. BLAST was used to align contigs to the IMGT TRBV, TRBD and TRBJ reference genes, and CDR3 was defined following IMGT. Clonotypes above 0.1% frequency were classified as highly expanded clones. Shannon entropy was used to measure repertoire diversity, and the Gini coefficient was used to measure V-J evenness. A clonotype was considered public if more than one individual shared it. The raw public data were reprocessed by TCRdb itself: fastp quality trimming at Q25, MiXCR clonotype calling, in-frame beta chains only. Each CDR3 protein gets just one entry, which takes the most common genes and DNA from the rows behind it. The V and J calls here are based on TCRdb, not the publication. Within this sample are 310,000 or so distinct CDR3 sequences, with more than 20% of them counted one time only. Approximately 60% of the sample is held by the ten biggest clonotypes.

The intended sense of this specimen's time point label: persistent/refractory GD, antithyroid drugs over 5 years with positive TRAb. For both TCR sequencing and RNA sequencing, RNA was extracted from PBMCs in TRIzol. The diagnosis of Graves' disease followed American Thyroid Association guidelines. The patients came from an endocrinology department in Xi'an, China. From each patient, approximately 9 milliliters of peripheral blood was collected into an EDTA anticoagulant tube. Ficoll Paque Plus density gradient separation was used to isolate PBMCs, and no further T cell sorting was performed. An Agilent 2100 Bioanalyzer and agarose gel were used to assess RNA quality, and a NanoDrop 2000 was used to measure RNA concentration. The clonotype comes from a female donor with Graves disease. The sequenced sample was peripheral blood mononuclear cells (PBMCs), obtained when the disease was refractory, from a patient treated with antithyroid drugs.

CDR3 loop: CASSLDKASGRYEQFF. The nucleotides read TGTGCCAGCAGCTTAGATAAGGCTAGCGGGAGATATGAGCAGTTCTTC. The chain is assembled from TRBV7-2 and TRBJ2-1, and TRBD2 aligns with 10 junction nucleotides. Including the terminal cysteine and phenylalanine, the CDR3 comprises 16 residues. Only the CDR3 region is kept as DNA, spanning 48 bases read in frame from base 1. Per the germline V gene, SGHTA is the CDR1 and FQGNSA is the CDR2. The junction shows trimming of 1 base on V and 8 bases on J, and the gene matches do not reach 8 bases of it.